This entry concerns a single TCR beta chain. Germline V gene data show CDR1 as SGHTA and CDR2 as FQGNSA. The V gene lost 3 bases and the J gene lost 3 bases, with 12 bases spanning the gap. This CDR3 contains 14 residues. These data are taken from a study of control samples from healthy donors and cancer patients. The data were produced by immunoSEQ multiplex PCR, yet TCRdb's version contains in-frame clones alone and is incomplete. Of tens of thousands of clones listed, more than 85% are singletons. The V call is TRBV7-2, the J call TRBJ2-7; D gene uncertain. Input material: PBMCs. This sequence was found in a woman aged 35 to 49 with head and neck cancer. The chain's CDR3 is CASSLAVVGYEQYF. As DNA, the CDR3 is TGTGCCAGCAGCTTGGCAGTAGTCGGCTACGAGCAGTACTTC.